These 18 T cell receptor beta chains were all obtained from the same sample, sequenced in a study of blood T cell repertoires in COVID-19. Clones were read by immunoSEQ multiplex PCR, and TCRdb kept only the in-frame ones, dropping some. The sample records tens of thousands of clones, around 77% being singletons. Material: peripheral blood. These TCRs come from a man in his sixties or seventies with COVID-19, enrolled during active disease.

J is TRBJ1-1 and V is TRBV7-2; D call uncertain. This CDR3 has 12 amino acids. The germline V gene has CDR1 SGHTA and CDR2 FQGNSA. V lost 1 base to trimming and J lost 4 bases, with 4 bases between them. CDR3 nucleotide sequence: TGTGCCAGCAGCTTAGACAGCACTGAAGCTTTCTTT. Translation: CASSLDSTEAFF.

This chain links TRBV6-5 with TRBJ1-1, with a possible D match to TRBD1 (6 bases). The germline CDR1 and CDR2 sequences are MNHEY and SVGAGI. This CDR3 has 15 amino acids. V lost 7 bases, J lost 3 bases, and 18 bases lay in between. CDR3 sequence (DNA): TGTGCCAGCACTCCGACTTGGGGGCGGGACACTGAAGCTTTCTTT. Its protein product is CASTPTWGRDTEAFF.

This clone was seen only once. The V call is TRBV25-1, the J call TRBJ1-2, with 8 bases identical to TRBD1. The CDR3 length is 15 residues. Germline assignment: CDR1 MGHDK and CDR2 SYGVNS. V lost 2 bases to trimming and J lost 6 bases; unmatched junction nucleotides: 8. This CDR3 is CASSEVAGGRDGYTF. CDR3 sequence (DNA): TGTGCCAGCAGTGAAGTGGCAGGGGGCAGGGATGGCTACACCTTC.

The rearrangement joins TRBV27 to TRBJ2-1, with 7 bases that match TRBD1. This CDR3 comprises 13 residues. Trimming removed 0 bases from V and 10 bases from J; junction bases left unmatched: 3. Germline values: CDR1 MNHEY, CDR2 SMNVEV (reference sequence). The CDR3 protein is CASSLSPTGEQFF. The CDR3 DNA reads as TGTGCCAGCAGTTTATCCCCGACAGGGGAGCAGTTCTTC.

The DNA for the CDR3 is TGTGCCAGTGCCCCAGGGGACTATGGCTACACCTTC. This encodes CASAPGDYGYTF. V is TRBV19 and J is TRBJ1-2; D perhaps matches TRBD1 (6 bases). Trimming removed 8 bases at V and 3 bases at J, with 10 bases between. CDR1 is LNHDA, CDR2 SQIVND, per germline (reference sequence). The CDR3 has 12 amino acids.

The chain has TRBV7-2 and TRBJ2-1; 8 positions agree with TRBD2. Germline CDR1 and CDR2: SGHTA and FQGNSA. Unmatched junction bases numbered 10, after V lost 5 bases and J lost 4 bases. The CDR3 runs to 16 residues. In nucleotides, the CDR3 is TGTGCCAGCAGCCCGGAGCGGGGGAGGGCTTACAATGAGCAGTTCTTC. Protein: CASSPERGRAYNEQFF. Supplemented by reference TRBV7-2 and TRBJ2-1, the full variable domain reads GAGVSQSPSNKVTEKGKDVELRCDPISGHTALYWYRQSLGQGLEFLIYFQGNSAPDKSGLPSDRFSAERTGGSVSTLTIQRTQQEDSAVYLCASSPERGRAYNEQFFGPGTRLTVL.

This chain joins TRBV9 and TRBJ1-2; possibly TRBD1 for D (6 bases). Germline CDR1 and CDR2: SGDLS and YYNGEE. The CDR3 runs 14 residues. Trimming took off 0 bases at V and 6 bases at J, with 12 bases between the two ends. In DNA form, the CDR3 reads TGTGCCAGCAGCGTAGGACACCGGGACAATGGCTACACCTTC. This sequence encodes CASSVGHRDNGYTF.

This chain links TRBV27 with TRBJ1-2; D unclear. CDR3 length: 16 residues. The ends were cut back, 2 bases at V and 7 bases at J, with 20 bases in the middle. Germline lookup yields CDR1 MNHEY and CDR2 SMNVEV (reference sequence). The CDR3, as DNA: TGTGCCAGCAGTTTAGCCTACCGGACGGGGTGGGGTGGCTACACCTTC. It yields the protein CASSLAYRTGWGGYTF.

The chain carries TRBV4-3 and TRBJ2-1, with 8 bases that match TRBD2. V was clipped by 4 bases and J by 7 bases; unmatched bases: 12. CDR1 and CDR2 (germline): LGHNA, YSLEER. This CDR3 is 16 amino acids long. This CDR3 reads CASSPQRETVWNEQFF. The CDR3, as DNA: TGCGCCAGCAGCCCACAGCGGGAGACAGTGTGGAATGAGCAGTTCTTC.

The chain is built from TRBV12-3 or TRBV12-4 and TRBJ1-5; D remains unclear. The CDR3 length is 13 residues. Trimming shortened V by 5 bases and J by 9 bases, and 14 bases separated the two germline ends. The CDR3 DNA follows: TGTGCCAGCAGTGATGATCGGGATCGGCCCCAGCATTTT. Translated: CASSDDRDRPQHF.

The chain couples TRBV19 to TRBJ1-6; unclear D gene. The CDR3 sequence is 12 residues long. The germline gives CDR1 LNHDA, CDR2 SQIVND (reference sequence). V was pared by 6 bases and J by 7 bases, with 7 bases between. Written as DNA, the CDR3 is TGTGCCAGTAGCCCGGTGAATTCACCCCTCCACTTT. It codes for CASSPVNSPLHF.

The chain has TRBV5-1 and TRBJ2-2, with D unclear. V lost 4 bases and J lost 4, with 8 bases in between. Germline CDR1 reads SGHRS; CDR2 reads YFSETQ. The CDR3 consists of 13 residues. The CDR3 DNA reads TGCGCCAGCAGCCCAAGAGGCACCGGGGAGCTGTTTTTT. Translating it yields CASSPRGTGELFF.

Only a few counts were recorded for this clone. The rearrangement uses TRBV3-1 (or the pseudogene TRBV3-2) and TRBJ2-7, with TRBD1 identical over 7 bases. CDR3 length equals 13 residues. Unmatched junction bases numbered 3, after V lost 1 base and J lost 6 bases. Germline CDR1 is LGHDT and CDR2 is YNNKEL (reference sequence). CDR3 sequence (DNA): TGTGCCAGCAGCCAAGTGCCAGGGGGCGAGCAGTACTTC. This codes for CASSQVPGGEQYF.

In its sample, this clone was seen once. The chain has TRBV4-3 and TRBJ2-1; D perhaps matches TRBD1 (5 bases). V was cut by 4 bases and J by 4 bases, with 11 bases left in between. The CDR3 covers 14 residues. Germline V gives CDR1 LGHNA, CDR2 YSLEER. As DNA, the CDR3 is TGCGCCAGCAGCCGGTTTGACAGTTACAATGAGCAGTTCTTC. Protein product: CASSRFDSYNEQFF.

The V call is TRBV2, the J call TRBJ1-1; D is unclear. V was trimmed by 2 bases and J by 0 bases, leaving 7 bases between them. CDR1 and CDR2 (germline): SNHLY, FYNNEI. The CDR3 covers 14 residues. CDR3 nucleotides: TGTGCCAGCAGTGAACGTCCGTTGAACACTGAAGCTTTCTTT. It yields the protein CASSERPLNTEAFF.

This chain joins TRBV10-3 and TRBJ2-1; 13 bases fit TRBD2. CDR1 is ENHRY, CDR2 SYGVKD, per germline. V shed 10 bases, J shed 9 bases, and the junction held 6 bases outside the gene matches. The CDR3 loop spans 13 amino acids. DNA of the CDR3: TGTGCCAACGGACTAGCGGGAGATGGTGAGCAGTTCTTC. This translates into CANGLAGDGEQFF.

This clone was seen only once. At one boundary the junction diverges from the germline segment, which might be a read error. The rearrangement links TRBV2 to TRBJ2-7; 12 bases are a match to TRBD1. This CDR3 spans 14 amino acids. Per germline, CDR1 SNHLY and CDR2 FYNNEI. CDR3 protein: CASSLGQGARGLDF. The CDR3 DNA reads TGTGCCAGCAGCCTGGGACAGGGGGCGCGTGGGCTCGACTTC.

This clone was observed at least ten times. The chain combines TRBV6-5 with TRBJ1-5; tentative D call: TRBD1 (5 bases). CDR1 and CDR2 (germline): MNHEY, SVGAGI. Trimming removed 2 bases at V and 4 bases at J, with 9 bases between. This CDR3 comprises 14 residues. The CDR3 DNA is TGTGCCAGCAGTTACGGGGCAGAGAATCAGCCCCAGCATTTT. Translation: CASSYGAENQPQHF.